This T cell receptor beta chain was found in a study of cytomegalovirus exposure and HLA in healthy donors. About the study: The Caucasian-associated ancestry cluster held roughly 78% of approximately 400 genotyped donors. Study-wide points: In a later analysis, TCR beta V- and J-gene trimming showed a link to a missense DCLRE1C variant.

Germline CDR1 reads PRHDT; CDR2 reads FYEKMQ (reference sequence). CDR3 size: 15 residues. Trimming stripped 0 bases from V and 5 bases from J, with 13 bases between. About this clone itself: Its antigen is unknown.

Primers for the PCR totalled 60 Vbeta and 13 Jbeta. Sequencing was performed with immunoSEQ multiplex PCR; in TCRdb, only in-frame clones are kept and a portion is missing. The data contain about 130,000 clones, more than 80% of them seen just once; the ten biggest clones take up 3% to 3.5%. The specimen sequenced was PBMCs. The receptor was isolated from a male donor in good health and CMV-seronegative. The chain couples TRBV13 to TRBJ2-5; possibly TRBD2 for D (7 bases). CDR3: CASSLGLGGQETQYF. DNA of the CDR3: TGTGCCAGCAGCTTAGGGTTGGGGGGGCAGGAGACCCAGTACTTC.